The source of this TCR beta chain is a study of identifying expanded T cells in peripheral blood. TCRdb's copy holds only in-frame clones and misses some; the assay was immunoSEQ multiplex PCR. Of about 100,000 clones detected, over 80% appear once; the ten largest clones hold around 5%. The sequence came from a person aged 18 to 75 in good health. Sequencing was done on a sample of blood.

CDR3: CASSQLGTDTQYF. As DNA, the CDR3 is TGTGCCAGCAGCCAACTCGGCACAGATACGCAGTATTTT. The chain joins TRBV7-2 to TRBJ2-3; D is undetermined. Trimming took 5 bases from V and 1 from J, leaving 7 bases between them. CDR1 is SGHTA, CDR2 FQGNSA, per germline. The CDR3 has 13 amino acids.